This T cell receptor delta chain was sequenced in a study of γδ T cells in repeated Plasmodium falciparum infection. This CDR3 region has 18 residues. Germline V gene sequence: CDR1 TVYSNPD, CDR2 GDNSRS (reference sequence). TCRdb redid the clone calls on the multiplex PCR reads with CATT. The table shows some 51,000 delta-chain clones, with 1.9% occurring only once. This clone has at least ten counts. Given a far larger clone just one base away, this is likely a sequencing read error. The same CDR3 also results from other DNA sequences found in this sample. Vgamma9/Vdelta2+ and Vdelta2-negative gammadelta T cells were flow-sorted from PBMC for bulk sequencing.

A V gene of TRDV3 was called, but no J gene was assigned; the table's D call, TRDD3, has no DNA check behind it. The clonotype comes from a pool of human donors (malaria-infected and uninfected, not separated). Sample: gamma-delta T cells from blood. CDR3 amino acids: CAFRAFPSYMGDTDKLIF. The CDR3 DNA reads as TGTGCCTTTAGAGCCTTCCCCTCCTATATGGGGGATACGGATAAACTCATCTTC.